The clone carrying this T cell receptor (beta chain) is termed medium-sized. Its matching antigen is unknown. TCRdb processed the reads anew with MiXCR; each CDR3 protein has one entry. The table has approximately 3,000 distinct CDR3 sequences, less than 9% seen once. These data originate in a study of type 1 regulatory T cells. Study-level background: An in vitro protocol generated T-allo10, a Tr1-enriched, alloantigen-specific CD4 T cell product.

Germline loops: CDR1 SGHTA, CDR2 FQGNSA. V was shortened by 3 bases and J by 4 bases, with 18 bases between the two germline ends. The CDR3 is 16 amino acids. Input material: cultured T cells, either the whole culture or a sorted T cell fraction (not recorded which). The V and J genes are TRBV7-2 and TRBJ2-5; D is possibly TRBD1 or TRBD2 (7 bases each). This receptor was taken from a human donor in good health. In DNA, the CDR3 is TGTGCCAGCAGCTTCCTTTCGACAGGGAGGGGAGAGACCCAGTACTTC. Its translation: CASSFLSTGRGETQYF.